These 5 T cell receptor beta chains share one sample of origin, sequenced in a study of lymphopenia after photon versus proton radiotherapy. TCRdb's table, derived via immunoSEQ multiplex PCR, lists solely in-frame clones and lacks some. The table includes around 70,000 clones, about nine tenths detected once. The material was peripheral blood, obtained from a patient treated with photon-based radiotherapy. These receptors were taken from an older woman with pancreatic cancer.

The chain couples TRBV5-1 to TRBJ2-7; the D gene is possibly TRBD1 (5 bases). Trimming shortened V by 2 bases and J by 5 bases, and 20 bases separated the two germline ends. The CDR3 has 16 amino acids. Looked up from germline, CDR1 is SGHRS and CDR2 is YFSETQ. The CDR3 nucleotides are TGCGCCAGCAGCTTATCTGTCGCAGCAAAAGGGGACGAGCAGTACTTC. Amino acids: CASSLSVAAKGDEQYF.

The V and J genes are TRBV4-2 and TRBJ2-3; D possibly corresponds to TRBD1 (5 bases). Germline assignment: CDR1 LGHNA and CDR2 YNFKEQ. The CDR3 is 15 residues long. The ends were cut back, 0 bases at V and 4 bases at J, with 11 bases in the middle. The DNA of the CDR3 is TGTGCCAGCAGCCAAGATGGGGCTTTCTCAGATACGCAGTATTTT. Protein sequence: CASSQDGAFSDTQYF.

This rearrangement joins TRBV11-2 to TRBJ1-2, with 9 bases aligning to TRBD1. Germline CDR1 reads SGHAT; CDR2 reads FQNNGV. The junction had 7 bases not matched to a gene; V was cut back by 5 bases and J by 3 bases. The CDR3 runs to 15 residues. The CDR3: CASSPRTGAHYGYTF. The CDR3 DNA sequence: TGTGCCAGCAGCCCCAGGACAGGGGCCCACTATGGCTACACCTTC.

The rearrangement uses TRBV6-6 and TRBJ2-5; D possibly corresponds to TRBD1 (6 bases). TRBJ2-7 matches the DNA end more closely, so the J call is doubtful. Germline CDR1 and CDR2: MNHNY and SVGAGI (reference sequence). This CDR3 contains 15 residues. CDR3 sequence: CASSNYQGPGYEQYF. In nucleotides, the CDR3 is TGTGCCAGCAGCAATTACCAGGGGCCGGGCTACGAGCAGTACTTC.

The rearrangement joins TRBV25-1 to TRBJ1-2; maybe TRBD1 (5 bases). This CDR3 has 13 residues. The V gene lost 3 bases and the J gene lost 2 bases, with 7 bases spanning the gap. Germline CDR1 and CDR2: MGHDK and SYGVNS. The CDR3 reads CASSETANYGYTF. In nucleotides, the CDR3 is TGTGCCAGCAGTGAGACAGCCAACTATGGCTACACCTTC.